The 12 T cell receptor beta chains below all came from one sample that was sequenced in a study of T-cell memory formation after mild COVID-19 (dated by TCRdb to about 2021). Library prep was done by 5' RACE. The run used an Illumina NovaSeq 6000. The public reads were reanalyzed by TCRdb: fastp trimming at Q25, MiXCR alignment, in-frame beta chains only. Rows are unified per CDR3 protein, each entry keeping the most common DNA and genes. In all, the sample holds hundreds of thousands of distinct CDR3 sequences, and nearly 25% of those were seen once. The top ten clonotypes cover about an eighth of the sample. Sequencing was performed on PBMCs or a T cell subset sorted from them (not recorded which). The receptors shown here come from an adult woman who had mild COVID-19 (a few samples of this study predate the infection). The sample titles of this study are shuffled in the database, so cell type and time point are left out; the donor was told from shared clones.

Only a few counts were recorded for this clonotype. The gene calls are TRBV4-1 and TRBJ2-5, with TRBD1 as a possible D gene (6 bases). Germline V gene lookup returns CDR1 MGHRA and CDR2 YSYEKL. Between the trimmed V and J ends, which lost 4 bases and 2 bases, there was a span of 17 bases. The CDR3 is made up of 16 amino acids. The CDR3 reads CASSRYPGTSQETQYF. For the CDR3, the DNA is TGCGCCAGCAGCCGATACCCCGGGACATCGCAAGAGACCCAGTACTTC.

The rearrangement links TRBV15 to TRBJ1-1; 8 nucleotides align to TRBD1. Germline trimming cut 9 bases from V and 4 bases from J; bases unmatched to any gene: 7. CDR1 is LNHNV, CDR2 YYDKDF, per germline (reference sequence). CDR3 length equals 13 residues. CDR3 sequence: CATPYDRGTEAFF. Here the CDR3 DNA reads TGTGCCACTCCATACGACAGGGGCACTGAAGCTTTCTTT.

The chain couples TRBV7-9 to TRBJ2-3, with 7 bases matching TRBD2. The CDR3 runs to 19 residues. V was clipped by 2 bases and J by 5 bases; unmatched bases: 19. CDR1 is SEHNR, CDR2 FQNEAQ, per germline (reference sequence). CDR3 loop: CASSLRESTLAATGDTQYF. In DNA form, the CDR3 reads TGTGCCAGCAGCTTAAGGGAAAGTACTCTAGCGGCAACGGGAGATACGCAGTATTTT.

The V call is TRBV5-1, the J call TRBJ1-1; 12 bases match TRBD1. With 5 bases clipped from V and 2 bases from J, the junction kept 4 bases outside the gene matches. The CDR3 spans 15 residues. CDR1 is SGHRS and CDR2 is YFSETQ in the germline V gene. The chain's CDR3 is CASRRGTGGNTEAFF. The DNA of the CDR3 is TGCGCCAGCAGGCGAGGGACAGGGGGCAACACTGAAGCTTTCTTT.

This clonotype was observed a handful of times. The V call is TRBV12-3 or TRBV12-4, the J call TRBJ1-2; D might be TRBD1 (5 bases). This CDR3 region has 12 residues. V was clipped by 6 bases and J by 8 bases, with 13 bases between them. The CDR3 DNA reads as TGTGCCAGCAGCGAACGGGGGGGAGGCTACACCTTC. Amino acids: CASSERGGGYTF.

The chain links TRBV25-1 to TRBJ2-1; 8 positions agree with TRBD1. The CDR3 loop spans 14 amino acids. Germline CDR1 is MGHDK and CDR2 is SYGVNS. Germline trimming cut 4 bases from V and 5 bases from J; bases unmatched to any gene: 4. The CDR3 loop reads CASSAWTGNNEQFF. As DNA, the CDR3 is TGTGCCAGCAGTGCCTGGACAGGGAACAATGAGCAGTTCTTC. Together with reference TRBV25-1 and TRBJ2-1, the CDR3 gives the full variable domain: EADIYQTPRYLVIGTGKKITLECSQTMGHDKMYWYQQDPGMELHLIHYSYGVNSTEKGDLSSESTVSRIRTEHFPLTLESARPSHTSQYLCASSAWTGNNEQFFGPGTRLTVL.

This clonotype was counted a few times. The chain carries TRBV6-5 and TRBJ1-5; D ambiguous. The germline CDR1 and CDR2 sequences are MNHEY and SVGAGI. V lost 2 bases and J 4 bases, leaving 9 bases between the germline ends. The CDR3 contains 14 residues. Here the CDR3 DNA reads TGTGCCAGCAGTTACACCCGAACAAATCAGCCCCAGCATTTT. This gives the protein CASSYTRTNQPQHF.

In this sample, this clonotype turned up a few times. The CDR3 reads CASSLIAGVSQETQYF. CDR3 sequence (DNA): TGCGCCAGCAGCTTGATAGCGGGGGTATCACAAGAGACCCAGTACTTC. The chain carries TRBV5-1 and TRBJ2-5, with 9 bases that match TRBD2. The CDR3 is 16 amino acids. Germline assignment: CDR1 SGHRS and CDR2 YFSETQ. V was pared by 1 base and J by 2 bases, with 6 bases of the junction left unmatched.

The chain links TRBV5-1 to TRBJ2-1, with TRBD2 matching 14 bases. The CDR3 has 18 residues. V trimming: 1 base; J trimming: 6 bases; junction bases outside the gene matches: 9. Germline CDR1 is SGHRS and CDR2 is YFSETQ. The chain's CDR3 is CASSLSPPGTSGSNEQFF. DNA for the CDR3: TGCGCCAGCAGCTTGTCCCCTCCCGGGACTAGCGGGAGCAATGAGCAGTTCTTC.

The V gene is TRBV6-5, the J gene TRBJ1-1, with a possible D match to TRBD1 (5 bases). CDR3 length: 13 amino acids. Germline loops: CDR1 MNHEY, CDR2 SVGAGI. Deletions cut 7 bases from V and 5 bases from J, with 14 bases between. The CDR3 spells CASKAGGRTEAFF. The CDR3 coding sequence is TGTGCCAGCAAGGCGGGGGGGAGGACTGAAGCTTTCTTT.

The DNA for the CDR3 is TGTGCCAGTACACAAGGGGTCGCGGGAAAAGAGACCCAGTACTTC. Amino acid sequence: CASTQGVAGKETQYF. J is TRBJ2-5 and V is TRBV19; a weak D match, TRBD2 (6 bases). Germline values: CDR1 LNHDA, CDR2 SQIVND (reference sequence). V was pared by 7 bases and J by 3 bases, with 18 bases between. CDR3 length: 15 amino acids.

This rearrangement joins TRBV7-8 to TRBJ1-1, with D perhaps TRBD1 (6 bases). CDR1 and CDR2 (germline): SGHVS, FQNEAQ. Trimming took off 5 bases at V and 4 bases at J, with 14 bases between the two ends. CDR3 length: 14 residues. CDR3 protein: CASSRNRDSTEAFF. As DNA, the CDR3 is TGTGCCAGCAGCAGGAACAGGGATTCCACTGAAGCTTTCTTT.